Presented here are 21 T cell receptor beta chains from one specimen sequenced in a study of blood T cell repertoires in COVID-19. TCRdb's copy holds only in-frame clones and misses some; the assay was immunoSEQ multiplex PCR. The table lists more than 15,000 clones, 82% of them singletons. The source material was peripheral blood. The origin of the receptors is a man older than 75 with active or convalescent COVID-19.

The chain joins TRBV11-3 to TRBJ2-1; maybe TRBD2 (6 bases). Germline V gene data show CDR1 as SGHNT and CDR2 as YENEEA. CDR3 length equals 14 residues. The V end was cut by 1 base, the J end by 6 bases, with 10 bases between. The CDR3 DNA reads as TGTGCCAGCAGCTTAGTAGGCGGGGTCAATGAGCAGTTCTTC. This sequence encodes CASSLVGGVNEQFF.

In nucleotides, the CDR3 is TGTGCCAGCAGCCTGTACCAAGAGACCCAGTACTTC. Translating gives CASSLYQETQYF. The chain combines TRBV7-6 with TRBJ2-5; D remains ambiguous. The CDR3 contains 12 residues. CDR1 and CDR2 from the germline V gene are SGHVS and FNYEAQ. Trimming took off 5 bases at V and 0 bases at J, with 4 bases between the two ends.

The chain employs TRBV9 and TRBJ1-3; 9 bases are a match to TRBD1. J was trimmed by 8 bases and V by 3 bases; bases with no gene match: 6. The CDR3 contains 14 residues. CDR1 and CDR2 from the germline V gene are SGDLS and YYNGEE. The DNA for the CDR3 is TGTGCCAGCAGCGCGGACAGGGGTATGGACACCATATATTTT. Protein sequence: CASSADRGMDTIYF. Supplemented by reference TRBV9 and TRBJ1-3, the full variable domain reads DSGVTQTPKHLITATGQRVTLRCSPRSGDLSVYWYQQSLDQGLQFLIQYYNGEERAKGNILERFSAQQFPDLHSELNLSSLELGDSALYFCASSADRGMDTIYFGEGSWLTVV.

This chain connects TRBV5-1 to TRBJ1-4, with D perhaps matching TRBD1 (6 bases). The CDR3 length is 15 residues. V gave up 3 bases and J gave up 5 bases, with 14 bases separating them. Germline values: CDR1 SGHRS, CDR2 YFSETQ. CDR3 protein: CASSSPEGVNEKLFF. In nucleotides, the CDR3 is TGCGCCAGCAGCTCACCCGAGGGGGTGAATGAAAAACTGTTTTTT.

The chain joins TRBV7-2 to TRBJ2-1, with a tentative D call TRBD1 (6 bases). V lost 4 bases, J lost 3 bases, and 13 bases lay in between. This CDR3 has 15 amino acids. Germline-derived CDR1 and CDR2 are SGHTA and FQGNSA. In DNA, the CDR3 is TGTGCCAGCAGCTCCTCGACAGGATTCTACAATGAGCAGTTCTTC. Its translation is CASSSSTGFYNEQFF.

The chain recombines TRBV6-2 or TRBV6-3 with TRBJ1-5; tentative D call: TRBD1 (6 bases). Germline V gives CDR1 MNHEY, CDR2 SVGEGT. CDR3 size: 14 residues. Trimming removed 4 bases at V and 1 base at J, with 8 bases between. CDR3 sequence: CASSSRGSNQPQHF. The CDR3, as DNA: TGTGCCAGCAGTTCCAGGGGAAGCAATCAGCCCCAGCATTTT.

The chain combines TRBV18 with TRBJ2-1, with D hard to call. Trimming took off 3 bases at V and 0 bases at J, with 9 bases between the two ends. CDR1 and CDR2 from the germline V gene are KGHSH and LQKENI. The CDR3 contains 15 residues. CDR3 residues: CASSPPLSSYNEQFF. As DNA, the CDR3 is TGTGCCAGCTCACCTCCGCTAAGCTCCTACAATGAGCAGTTCTTC.

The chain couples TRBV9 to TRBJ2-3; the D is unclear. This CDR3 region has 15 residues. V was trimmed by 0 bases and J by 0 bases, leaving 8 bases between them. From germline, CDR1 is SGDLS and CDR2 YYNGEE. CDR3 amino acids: CASSVAHTSTDTQYF. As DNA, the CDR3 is TGTGCCAGCAGCGTAGCCCATACTAGCACAGATACGCAGTATTTT.

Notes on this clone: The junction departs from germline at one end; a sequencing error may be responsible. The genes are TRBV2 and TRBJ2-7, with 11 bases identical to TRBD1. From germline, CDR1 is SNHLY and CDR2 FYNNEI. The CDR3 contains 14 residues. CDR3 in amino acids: CASISGQGAGRNSF. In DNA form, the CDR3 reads TGTGCCAGCATTTCCGGACAGGGGGCCGGACGAAATTCCTTC.

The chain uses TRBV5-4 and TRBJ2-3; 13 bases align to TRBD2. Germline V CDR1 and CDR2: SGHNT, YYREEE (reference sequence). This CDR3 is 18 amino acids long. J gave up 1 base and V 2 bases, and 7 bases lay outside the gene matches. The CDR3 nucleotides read TGTGCCAGCAGCTTCCTTGTTACTAGCGGGGGGGGCACAGATACGCAGTATTTT. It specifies CASSFLVTSGGGTDTQYF.

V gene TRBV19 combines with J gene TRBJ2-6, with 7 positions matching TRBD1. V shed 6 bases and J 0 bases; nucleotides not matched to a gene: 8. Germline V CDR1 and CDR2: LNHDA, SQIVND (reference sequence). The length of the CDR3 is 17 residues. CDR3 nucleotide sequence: TGTGCCAGTAGGGCAGGGGGTGATTTCTCTGGGGCCAACGTCCTGACTTTC. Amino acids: CASRAGGDFSGANVLTF.

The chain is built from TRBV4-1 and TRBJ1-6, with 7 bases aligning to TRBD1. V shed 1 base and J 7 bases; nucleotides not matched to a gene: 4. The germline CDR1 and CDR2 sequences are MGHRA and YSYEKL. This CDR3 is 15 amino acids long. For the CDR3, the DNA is TGCGCCAGCAGCCAAGGATCACAGGGGAATTCACCCCTCCACTTT. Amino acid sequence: CASSQGSQGNSPLHF.

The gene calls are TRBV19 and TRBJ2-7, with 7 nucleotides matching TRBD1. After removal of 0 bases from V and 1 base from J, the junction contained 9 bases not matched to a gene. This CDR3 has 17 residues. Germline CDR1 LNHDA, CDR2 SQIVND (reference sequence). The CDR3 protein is CASSIEVRTGTSYEQYF. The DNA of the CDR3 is TGTGCCAGTAGTATAGAAGTTAGGACAGGAACGTCCTACGAGCAGTACTTC. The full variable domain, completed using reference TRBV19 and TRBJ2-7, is DGGITQSPKYLFRKEGQNVTLSCEQNLNHDAMYWYRQDPGQGLRLIYYSQIVNDFQKGDIAEGYSVSREKKESFPLTVTSAQKNPTAFYLCASSIEVRTGTSYEQYFGPGTRLTVT.

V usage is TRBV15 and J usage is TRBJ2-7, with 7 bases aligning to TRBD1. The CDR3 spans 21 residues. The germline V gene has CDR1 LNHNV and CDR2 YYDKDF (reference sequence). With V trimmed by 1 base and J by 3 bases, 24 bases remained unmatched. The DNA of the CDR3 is TGTGCCACCAGCAGAGTGCCTGAAGGACAGGCTTTTTTAAAATCCTTCTACGAGCAGTACTTC. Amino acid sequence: CATSRVPEGQAFLKSFYEQYF.

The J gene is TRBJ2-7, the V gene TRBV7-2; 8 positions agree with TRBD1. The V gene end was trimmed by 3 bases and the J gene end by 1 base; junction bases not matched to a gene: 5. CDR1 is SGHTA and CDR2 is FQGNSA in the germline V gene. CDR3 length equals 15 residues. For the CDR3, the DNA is TGTGCCAGCAGCTTCACCCGGGACAGGTCCTACGAGCAGTACTTC. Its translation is CASSFTRDRSYEQYF.

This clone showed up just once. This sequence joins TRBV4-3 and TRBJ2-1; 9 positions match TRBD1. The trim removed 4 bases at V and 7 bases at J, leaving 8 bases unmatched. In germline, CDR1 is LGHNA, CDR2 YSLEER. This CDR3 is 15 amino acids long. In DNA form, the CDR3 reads TGCGCCAGCAGCCCGGGATTTGACAGGGGGAATGAGCAGTTCTTC. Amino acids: CASSPGFDRGNEQFF.

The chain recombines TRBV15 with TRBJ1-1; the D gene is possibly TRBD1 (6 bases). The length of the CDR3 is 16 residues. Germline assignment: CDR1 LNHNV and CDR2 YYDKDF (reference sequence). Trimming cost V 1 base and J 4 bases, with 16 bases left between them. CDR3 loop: CATSRGYSTGFTEAFF. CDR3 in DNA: TGTGCCACCAGCAGAGGGTACTCTACAGGGTTCACTGAAGCTTTCTTT.

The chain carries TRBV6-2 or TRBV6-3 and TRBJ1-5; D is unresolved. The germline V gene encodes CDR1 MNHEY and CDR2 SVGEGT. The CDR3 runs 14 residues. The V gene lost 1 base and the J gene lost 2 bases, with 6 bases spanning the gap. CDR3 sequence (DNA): TGTGCCAGCAGTTACTGGCAGGGCAATCAGCCCCAGCATTTT. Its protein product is CASSYWQGNQPQHF.

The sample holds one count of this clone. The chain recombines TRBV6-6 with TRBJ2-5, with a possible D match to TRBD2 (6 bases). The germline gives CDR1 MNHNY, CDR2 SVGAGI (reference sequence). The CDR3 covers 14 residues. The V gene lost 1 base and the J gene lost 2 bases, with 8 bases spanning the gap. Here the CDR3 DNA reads TGTGCCAGCAGTTACTACGGACTACAAGAGACCCAGTACTTC. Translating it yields CASSYYGLQETQYF.

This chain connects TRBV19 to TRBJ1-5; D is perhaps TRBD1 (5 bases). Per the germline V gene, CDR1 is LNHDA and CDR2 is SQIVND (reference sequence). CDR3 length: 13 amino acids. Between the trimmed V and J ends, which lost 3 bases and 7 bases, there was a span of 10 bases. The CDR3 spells CASSIGGAQPQHF. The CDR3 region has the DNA TGTGCCAGTAGTATCGGTGGGGCCCAGCCCCAGCATTTT. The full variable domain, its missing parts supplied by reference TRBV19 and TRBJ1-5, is DGGITQSPKYLFRKEGQNVTLSCEQNLNHDAMYWYRQDPGQGLRLIYYSQIVNDFQKGDIAEGYSVSREKKESFPLTVTSAQKNPTAFYLCASSIGGAQPQHFGDGTRLSIL.

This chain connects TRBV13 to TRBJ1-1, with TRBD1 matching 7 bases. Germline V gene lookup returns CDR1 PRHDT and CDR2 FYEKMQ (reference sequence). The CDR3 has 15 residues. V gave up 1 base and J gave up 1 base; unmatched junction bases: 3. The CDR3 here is CASSLARTGNTEAFF. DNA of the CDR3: TGTGCCAGCAGCTTAGCCAGGACAGGGAACACTGAAGCTTTCTTT.